This T cell receptor (beta chain) was identified during a study of blood T cell repertoires in COVID-19. Study summary: Samples taken during acute and convalescent COVID-19 were collected in the United States, Italy and Spain.

Germline CDR1 and CDR2: SGHNT and YYREEE (reference sequence). The CDR3 extends over 14 amino acids. The ends were cut back, 4 bases at V and 3 bases at J, with 12 bases in the middle. Original processing methods: Reference gene primer amplification gave estimated nucleated cell counts. The data were produced by immunoSEQ multiplex PCR, yet TCRdb's version contains in-frame clones alone and is incomplete. Clone size and V and J calls were adopted from that table, with D and trimming inferred from the DNA. Of around 190,000 clones listed, 84% were seen once; the top ten hold roughly an eighth. This clone came up a few times.

The receptor comes from a human donor in a cohort sampled during active COVID-19. Sequenced sample: peripheral blood. This chain uses TRBV5-4 with TRBJ2-3, with D possibly called TRBD1 or TRBD2 (6 bases each). The CDR3 sequence is CASSVGGRTDTQYF. CDR3 coding DNA: TGTGCCAGCAGCGTGGGGGGCCGTACAGATACGCAGTATTTT.